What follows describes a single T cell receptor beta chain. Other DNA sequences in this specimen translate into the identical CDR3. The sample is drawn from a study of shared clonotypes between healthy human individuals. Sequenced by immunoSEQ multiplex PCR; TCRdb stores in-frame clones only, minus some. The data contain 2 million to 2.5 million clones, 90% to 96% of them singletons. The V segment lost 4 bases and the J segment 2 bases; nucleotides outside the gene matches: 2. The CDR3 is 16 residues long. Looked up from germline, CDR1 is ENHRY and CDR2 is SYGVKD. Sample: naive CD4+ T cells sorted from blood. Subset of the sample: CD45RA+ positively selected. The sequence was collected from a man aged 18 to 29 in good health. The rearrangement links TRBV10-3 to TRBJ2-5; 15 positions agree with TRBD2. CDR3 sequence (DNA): TGTGCCATCAGTGTGGGACTAGCGGGGGGACAAGAGACCCAGTACTTC. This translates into CAISVGLAGGQETQYF.